This is a list of T cell receptor beta chains from one sample in a study of blood T cell repertoires in COVID-19. The table came from immunoSEQ multiplex PCR; TCRdb's copy has only in-frame clones and leaves some out. The data hold some 350,000 clones, with around nine tenths observed a single time. The source material was peripheral blood. Source of these receptors: a human donor in a cohort sampled during active COVID-19. CDR3s include the opening cysteine and the closing phenylalanine or tryptophan. The D gene is left open where the match is weak. The size field is filled for only some rows; it gives once, few, many or a size class.

clone_size	v_call	d_call	j_call	cdr3_aa
.	TRBV7-8	.	TRBJ2-3	CASSLVPSIGDTQYF
.	TRBV9	.	TRBJ1-3	CASSVGQEGGNTIYF
.	TRBV18	.	TRBJ1-4	CASSHNKRILANEKLFF
.	TRBV7-3	TRBD1	TRBJ2-1	CASSLTGQDSQFF
.	TRBV27	.	TRBJ2-3	CASSPIFTDTQYF
.	TRBV7-2	TRBD1	TRBJ2-1	CASSPRRGQYNEQFF
.	TRBV3-1/TRBV3-2	TRBD2	TRBJ2-3	CASSQDWRETQYF
.	TRBV2	.	TRBJ2-2	CASKISGATGELFF
.	TRBV3-1/TRBV3-2	TRBD1	TRBJ2-5	CASSSQGARETQYF
few	TRBV2	.	TRBJ1-1	CASLRGRAAFF
.	TRBV6-1	TRBD2	TRBJ2-7	CASSEAEASGAYEQYF